The 21 T cell receptor beta chains below were found in one sample sequenced in a study of blood T cells in healthy people across ages. Alongside a J-beta primer mix, a sample-barcoded 5' primer served in a second PCR lasting about 6 to 11 cycles. TCRdb called the 5' RACE reads again in MiXCR, with one record for every CDR3 protein. The repertoire holds more than 900,000 distinct CDR3 sequences, roughly 28% seen once, with 9.5% to 13% in the top ten. This sample also appeared in a second study, on T cells of mothers and their children.

The source material was blood. Receptors were obtained from a woman aged 40 to 50 in good health.

The chain uses TRBV5-6 and TRBJ2-5; D remains unclear. This CDR3 has 16 residues. The germline gives CDR1 SGHDT, CDR2 YYEEEE. V was trimmed by 1 base and J by 2 bases, leaving 15 bases between them. CDR3 amino acids: CASSLKLSVGQETQYF. Written as DNA, the CDR3 is TGTGCCAGCAGCTTGAAACTGTCCGTTGGACAAGAGACCCAGTACTTC.

This chain uses TRBV6-1 with TRBJ2-7, with 8 bases fitting TRBD1. Germline V gives CDR1 MNHNS, CDR2 SASEGT. This CDR3 contains 14 residues. The V gene end was trimmed by 6 bases and the J gene end by 6 bases; junction bases not matched to a gene: 10. The CDR3 loop reads CASSLRDRLAEQYF. In DNA form, the CDR3 reads TGTGCCAGCAGCCTCCGGGACAGGCTGGCCGAGCAGTACTTC.

The rearrangement links TRBV7-2 to TRBJ2-7, with 9 bases matching TRBD1. Germline values: CDR1 SGHTA, CDR2 FQGNSA. The CDR3 runs 16 residues. Trimming took 0 bases from V and 2 from J; bases not matched to a gene: 5. For the CDR3, the DNA is TGTGCCAGCAGCTTAGCCGGGACAGGGACTCCCTACGAGCAGTACTTC. This gives the protein CASSLAGTGTPYEQYF.

This clonotype has ten or more counts. The chain recombines TRBV5-5 with TRBJ2-3; a possible D gene is TRBD2 (6 bases). The germline V gene encodes CDR1 SGHKS and CDR2 YYEKEE (reference sequence). Trimming removed 3 bases at V and 4 bases at J, with 12 bases between. CDR3 length: 14 residues. The CDR3 region is CASSSGTPSDTQYF. The DNA for the CDR3 is TGTGCCAGCAGCTCCGGGACTCCCTCAGATACGCAGTATTTT.

This clonotype has just a few counts. This sequence joins TRBV10-3 and TRBJ2-7, with no clear D. The CDR3 runs to 13 residues. V was trimmed by 2 bases and J by 5 bases, leaving 10 bases between them. Germline lookup yields CDR1 ENHRY and CDR2 SYGVKD. CDR3 amino acids: CAISEELSNEQYF. The DNA of the CDR3 is TGTGCCATCAGTGAGGAATTGTCGAACGAGCAGTACTTC.

This clonotype has at least ten counts. The V gene is TRBV15, the J gene TRBJ1-2; TRBD1 agrees at 7 bases. The V segment lost 2 bases and the J segment 0 bases; nucleotides outside the gene matches: 15. The CDR3 has 19 residues. Per germline, CDR1 LNHNV and CDR2 YYDKDF (reference sequence). The CDR3 DNA reads TGTGCCACCAGCAGAAGGGAGGGAGGGACAGACTCTACTAACTATGGCTACACCTTC. Protein sequence: CATSRREGGTDSTNYGYTF.

This clonotype occurred a few times. A much bigger clone sits one base away, suggesting this may be a read error. The chain employs TRBV5-5 and TRBJ2-7, with D hard to call. Germline lookup yields CDR1 SGHKS and CDR2 YYEKEE (reference sequence). This CDR3 region has 16 residues. CDR3 DNA: TGTGACAGCAGCTTTGGAAGAACCCGGAACGAGGACGAGCAGTACTTC. Its protein is CDSSFGRTRNEDEQYF. The full variable domain, with the rest looked up from reference TRBV5-5 and TRBJ2-7, is DAGVTQSPTHLIKTRGQQVTLRCSPISGHKSVSWYQQVLGQGPQFIFQYYEKEERGRGNFPDRFSARQFPNYSSELNVNALLLGDSALYLCDSSFGRTRNEDEQYFGPGTRLTVT.

This clonotype came up a few times. The rearrangement joins TRBV5-1 to TRBJ1-1; possibly TRBD1 for D (5 bases). The CDR3 is 15 residues long. The germline V and J ends were trimmed by 1 base and 0 bases, with 10 bases remaining between them. CDR1 and CDR2 (germline): SGHRS, YFSETQ. In nucleotides, the CDR3 is TGCGCCAGCAGCTTGTCGGTGGACATGAACACTGAAGCTTTCTTT. This encodes CASSLSVDMNTEAFF.

This chain uses TRBV7-9 with TRBJ2-3; D gene uncertain. Germline values: CDR1 SEHNR, CDR2 FQNEAQ (reference sequence). The ends were cut back, 3 bases at V and 2 bases at J, with 12 bases in the middle. The CDR3 runs 15 residues. CDR3 in amino acids: CASSFRNGLTDTQYF. CDR3 bases: TGTGCCAGCAGCTTTCGGAACGGCCTCACAGATACGCAGTATTTT.

In this sample, this clonotype turned up a few times. V gene TRBV28 combines with J gene TRBJ2-5; D is undetermined. Trimming took 3 bases from V and 5 from J, leaving 19 bases between them. The CDR3 covers 16 residues. Germline V gene lookup returns CDR1 MDHEN and CDR2 SYDVKM. CDR3 residues: CASSLGVREVVETQYF. CDR3 in DNA: TGTGCCAGCAGTTTGGGCGTCCGTGAGGTAGTGGAGACCCAGTACTTC.

The sample holds a few counts of this clonotype. The rearrangement joins TRBV9 to TRBJ2-3; 11 bases line up with TRBD2. CDR3 length equals 17 residues. After removal of 0 bases from V and 0 bases from J, the junction contained 3 bases not matched to a gene. CDR1 and CDR2 (germline): SGDLS, YYNGEE. Here the CDR3 reads CASSVGIAGGSTDTQYF. The CDR3 coding sequence is TGTGCCAGCAGCGTAGGGATAGCGGGGGGGAGCACAGATACGCAGTATTTT. Full variable domain (rest looked up from reference TRBV9 and TRBJ2-3): DSGVTQTPKHLITATGQRVTLRCSPRSGDLSVYWYQQSLDQGLQFLIQYYNGEERAKGNILERFSAQQFPDLHSELNLSSLELGDSALYFCASSVGIAGGSTDTQYFGPGTRLTVL.

The chain couples TRBV9 to TRBJ2-5, with TRBD2 as a possible D gene (6 bases). The CDR3 is made up of 16 amino acids. Trimming cost V 0 bases and J 11 bases, with 23 bases left between them. Germline loops: CDR1 SGDLS, CDR2 YYNGEE. CDR3 DNA: TGTGCCAGCAGCGTAGTTTCCGCGGGGTTGATCGATGAGCAGTACTTC. Protein: CASSVVSAGLIDEQYF.

The chain has TRBV19 and TRBJ2-1, with a weak D call TRBD1 (6 bases). The CDR3 consists of 14 residues. Trimming pared 3 bases from V and 3 bases from J, leaving 9 bases between. Looked up from germline, CDR1 is LNHDA and CDR2 is SQIVND (reference sequence). The CDR3 loop reads CASSMPGDYNEQFF. The CDR3 DNA sequence: TGTGCCAGTAGTATGCCAGGGGACTACAATGAGCAGTTCTTC.

This clonotype was picked up a small number of times. This rearrangement joins TRBV28 to TRBJ2-4; 10 bases agree with TRBD1. The J call is in doubt because the DNA end fits TRBJ2-7 better. Germline values: CDR1 MDHEN, CDR2 SYDVKM. This CDR3 has 14 amino acids. CDR3 in DNA: TGTGCCAGCAGGAAGACAGGGGGCCGCTACGAGCAGTACTTC. It specifies CASRKTGGRYEQYF.

This clonotype was seen once. This chain joins TRBV12-3 or TRBV12-4 and TRBJ2-1; 11 nucleotides match TRBD2. J was trimmed by 10 bases and V by 5 bases; bases with no gene match: 10. This CDR3 is built from 15 residues. The CDR3 reads CASSDSGGAVSEQFF. Here the CDR3 DNA reads TGTGCCAGCAGTGATAGCGGGGGGGCGGTTTCAGAGCAGTTCTTC.

This clonotype was observed at least ten times. A read error may account for a junction end that differs from germline. The chain uses TRBV3-1 and TRBJ2-3, with 7 bases fitting TRBD2. This CDR3 comprises 15 residues. Germline V gives CDR1 LGHDT, CDR2 YNNKEL (reference sequence). CDR3 loop: CASSKDGGITDTQYF. For the CDR3, the DNA is TGTGCCAGCAGCAAAGACGGGGGGATCACAGATACGCAGTATTTT.

This clonotype came up a few times. V is TRBV4-3 and J is TRBJ2-7; D gene ambiguous. The CDR3 is 15 amino acids. Trimming removed 0 bases from V and 1 base from J, with 10 bases in between. Germline CDR1 LGHNA, CDR2 YSLEER. CDR3 nucleotide sequence: TGCGCCAGCAGCCAAGAAGGCTCTCGATCCTACGAGCAGTACTTC. Residues: CASSQEGSRSYEQYF.

The chain combines TRBV28 with TRBJ2-3, with D possibly matching TRBD2 (5 bases). The CDR3 loop spans 15 amino acids. The ends were cut back, 4 bases at V and 2 bases at J, with 13 bases in the middle. Germline values: CDR1 MDHEN, CDR2 SYDVKM. The chain's CDR3 is CASSYSSGPTDTQYF. The CDR3 nucleotides are TGTGCCAGCAGTTACTCCAGCGGACCCACAGATACGCAGTATTTT.

This clonotype occurred many times. V and J are TRBV20-1 and TRBJ2-1; tentative D call: TRBD1 (6 bases). The germline CDR1 and CDR2 sequences are DFQATT and SNEGSKA (reference sequence). Trimming removed 3 bases from V and 6 bases from J, with 21 bases in between. The CDR3 is 16 amino acids. DNA for the CDR3: TGCAGTGCTAGCCGGCAGGGGCGTTCGGCCCTCAATGAGCAGTTCTTC. It specifies CSASRQGRSALNEQFF.

This clonotype appeared many times. The chain uses TRBV27 and TRBJ2-5, with D unclear. V was pared by 4 bases and J by 0 bases, with 6 bases between. CDR1 is MNHEY, CDR2 SMNVEV, per germline (reference sequence). CDR3 size: 13 residues. The CDR3 protein is CASSWANQETQYF. CDR3 nucleotide sequence: TGTGCCAGCAGTTGGGCCAACCAAGAGACCCAGTACTTC.

A single count supports this clonotype. The chain carries TRBV7-8 and TRBJ2-1, with TRBD2 matching over 10 bases. The V and J ends lost 0 bases and 4 bases, in that order; junction bases with no gene match: 6. This CDR3 is 17 amino acids long. CDR1 and CDR2 (germline): SGHVS, FQNEAQ. DNA for the CDR3: TGTGCCAGCAGCTTAGCGGAGCGGGAGGGACTATACAATGAGCAGTTCTTC. Amino acid sequence: CASSLAEREGLYNEQFF.